This T cell receptor (beta chain) comes out of a study of cytomegalovirus exposure and HLA in healthy donors. Notes on this clone: Its antigen is undetermined.

Germline V gives CDR1 GTSNPN, CDR2 SVGIG (reference sequence). The CDR3 extends over 14 amino acids. Trimming took off 0 bases at V and 0 bases at J, with 8 bases between the two ends. Generated by immunoSEQ multiplex PCR, the TCRdb table keeps only in-frame clones and is missing some. The data contain 110,000 to 150,000 clones, just over 85% of them singletons. Regarding the study as a whole: The finding came from a later analysis; first-cohort TCR clusters tended to co-occur in the roughly 110 validation repertoires. Some public TCRs appeared in many individuals, while most sequences were rare. It was confirmed in vitro that three of the CMV-associated chains were specific for CMV antigens. Among TCR beta chains, those listed as cytomegalovirus-associated numbered under 200.

This clonotype was obtained from a woman aged 18-29 years in good health and CMV-seropositive. The specimen was PBMCs. The rearrangement uses TRBV30 and TRBJ1-2, with D hard to call. Here the CDR3 reads CAWSVGQANYGYTF. The CDR3 DNA is TGTGCCTGGAGTGTAGGCCAGGCTAACTATGGCTACACCTTC.